The 10 T cell receptor beta chains below all came from one sample that was sequenced in a study of cytomegalovirus exposure and HLA in healthy donors. The method was immunoSEQ multiplex PCR; TCRdb's version includes in-frame clones alone and lacks a portion of them. The sample lists more than 50,000 clones, 91% occurring once. Sequenced sample: PBMCs. These receptors were taken from a woman aged 25-40 years in good health and CMV-seronegative.

The DNA of the CDR3 is TGTGCCAGCAGCAAAGCGCAGAAGGCGGCCTACGAGCAGTACTTC. It yields the protein CASSKAQKAAYEQYF. The V and J genes are TRBV21-1 and TRBJ2-7; no check of the table's D call, TRBD2, against the DNA was made. TRBV21-1 is described as a pseudogene. The CDR3 has 15 amino acids.

The chain recombines TRBV11-1 with TRBJ2-7, with TRBD1 matching 7 bases. The CDR3 spans 15 residues. With 0 bases clipped from V and 5 bases from J, the junction kept 7 bases outside the gene matches. Germline CDR1 reads SGHAT; CDR2 reads FQDESV (reference sequence). In nucleotides, the CDR3 is TGTGCCAGCAGCTTAGCCCCGACAGGGTCCCACGAGCAGTACTTC. Its translation: CASSLAPTGSHEQYF.

CDR3 bases: TGTGCCAGCAGTCCGGGGACAGGGGGCAATCAGCCCCAGCATTTT. Its translation is CASSPGTGGNQPQHF. The chain joins TRBV6-5 to TRBJ1-5; 10 bases agree with TRBD1. The trim removed 5 bases at V and 2 bases at J, leaving 3 bases unmatched. The CDR3 length is 15 residues. The germline gives CDR1 MNHEY, CDR2 SVGAGI.

The chain recombines TRBV5-6 with TRBJ2-5; D is uncertain. The V and J ends lost 6 bases and 0 bases respectively, with 6 bases between them. The CDR3 has 12 residues. CDR1 is SGHDT, CDR2 YYEEEE, per germline. CDR3 in amino acids: CASTVYQETQYF. Written as DNA, the CDR3 is TGTGCCAGCACAGTCTACCAAGAGACCCAGTACTTC.

V and J are TRBV28 and TRBJ2-7, with 9 nucleotides matching TRBD1. Germline CDR1 and CDR2: MDHEN and SYDVKM. The length of the CDR3 is 14 residues. The trim removed 9 bases at V and 4 bases at J, leaving 10 bases unmatched. The CDR3 sequence is CASVPGQGSYEQYF. The CDR3 DNA follows: TGTGCCAGTGTACCGGGACAGGGATCGTACGAGCAGTACTTC. Looking up the rest from reference TRBV28 and TRBJ2-7 gives the full variable domain: DVKVTQSSRYLVKRTGEKVFLECVQDMDHENMFWYRQDPGLGLRLIYFSYDVKMKEKGDIPEGYSVSREKKERFSLILESASTNQTSMYLCASVPGQGSYEQYFGPGTRLTVT.

The rearrangement links TRBV6-1 to TRBJ2-7, with 7 bases fitting TRBD1. With 11 bases clipped from V and 2 bases from J, the junction kept 9 bases outside the gene matches. Per the germline V gene, CDR1 is MNHNS and CDR2 is SASEGT. CDR3 size: 13 residues. The CDR3 loop reads CAGARDRPYEQYF. The CDR3 coding sequence is TGTGCCGGAGCCCGGGACAGACCCTACGAGCAGTACTTC.

The chain joins TRBV5-1 to TRBJ2-2; D is perhaps TRBD2 (7 bases). V was pared by 1 base and J by 5 bases, with 12 bases between. The germline V gene encodes CDR1 SGHRS and CDR2 YFSETQ. CDR3 size: 15 residues. The chain's CDR3 is CASSLTGTNTGELFF. Written as DNA, the CDR3 is TGCGCCAGCAGCTTGACAGGGACTAATACCGGGGAGCTGTTTTTT.

This sequence joins TRBV23-1 and TRBJ2-1; 10 bases match TRBD1. TRBV23-1 is labeled an ORF, and its function is uncertain. V shed 0 bases and J 7 bases; nucleotides not matched to a gene: 12. The CDR3 totals 18 residues. DNA of the CDR3: TGCGCCAGCAGTCAATCAAACCAGGACAGGGGGTCGGGGAATGAGCAGTTCTTC. Protein sequence: CASSQSNQDRGSGNEQFF.

The V call is TRBV6-5, the J call TRBJ1-3, with unresolved D. Trimming pared 0 bases from V and 4 bases from J, leaving 13 bases between. CDR3 length: 16 amino acids. CDR1 is MNHEY and CDR2 is SVGAGI in the germline V gene. The CDR3 here is CASSYSPGVDGNTIYF. The DNA of the CDR3 is TGTGCCAGCAGTTACTCGCCCGGGGTTGACGGAAACACCATATATTTT.

The V gene is TRBV28, the J gene TRBJ1-1, with 8 bases fitting TRBD1. The CDR3 extends over 16 amino acids. With 6 bases clipped from V and 3 bases from J, the junction kept 12 bases outside the gene matches. Germline CDR1 MDHEN, CDR2 SYDVKM. The CDR3 DNA follows: TGTGCCAGCAGACTACAGGGGGGCGTGGGGGACACTGAAGCTTTCTTT. Protein product: CASRLQGGVGDTEAFF. Filled out from reference TRBV28 and TRBJ1-1, the complete variable domain reads DVKVTQSSRYLVKRTGEKVFLECVQDMDHENMFWYRQDPGLGLRLIYFSYDVKMKEKGDIPEGYSVSREKKERFSLILESASTNQTSMYLCASRLQGGVGDTEAFFGQGTRLTVV.